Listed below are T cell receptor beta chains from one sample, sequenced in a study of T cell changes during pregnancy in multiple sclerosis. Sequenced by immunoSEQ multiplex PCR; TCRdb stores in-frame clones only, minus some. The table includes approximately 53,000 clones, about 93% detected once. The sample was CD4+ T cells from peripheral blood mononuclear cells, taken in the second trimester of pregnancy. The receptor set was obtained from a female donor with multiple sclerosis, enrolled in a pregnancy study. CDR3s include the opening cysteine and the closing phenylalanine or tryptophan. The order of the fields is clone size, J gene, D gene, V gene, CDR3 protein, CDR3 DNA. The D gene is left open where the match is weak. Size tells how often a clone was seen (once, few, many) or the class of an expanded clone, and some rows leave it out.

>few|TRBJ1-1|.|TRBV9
CASSAGNVREAFF
TGTGCCAGCAGTGCCGGGAATGTGAGAGAAGCTTTCTTT
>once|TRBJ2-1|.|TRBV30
CAWNPRQGSLEGLYNEQFF
TGTGCCTGGAACCCCCGGCAGGGGTCCCTCGAGGGTCTCTACAATGAGCAGTTCTTC
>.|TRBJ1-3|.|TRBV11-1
CASSPDSYSGNTIYF
TGTGCCAGCAGCCCGGACAGTTACTCTGGAAACACCATATATTTT
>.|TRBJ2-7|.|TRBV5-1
CASSVRTGREQYF
TGCGCCAGCAGCGTCCGGACTGGGAGGGAGCAGTACTTC
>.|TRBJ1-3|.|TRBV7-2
CASSPNGLSGNTIYF
TGTGCCAGCAGCCCTAACGGTCTCTCTGGAAACACCATATATTTT
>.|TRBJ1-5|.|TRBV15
CATSHGGVNQPQHF
TGTGCCACCAGCCATGGGGGGGTTAATCAGCCCCAGCATTTT
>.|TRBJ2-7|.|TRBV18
CASSPIASQYEQYF
TGTGCCAGCTCACCAATAGCCTCTCAATACGAGCAGTACTTC
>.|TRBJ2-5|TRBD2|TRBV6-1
CASSGGGETQYF
TGTGCCAGCAGTGGGGGGGGAGAGACCCAGTACTTC
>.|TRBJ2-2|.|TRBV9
CASSVEAGYTGELFF
TGTGCCAGCAGCGTAGAGGCAGGTTACACCGGGGAGCTGTTTTTT
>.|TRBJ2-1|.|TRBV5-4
CASSLGIGESYNEQFF
TGTGCCAGCAGCTTGGGAATTGGGGAGTCGTACAATGAGCAGTTCTTC
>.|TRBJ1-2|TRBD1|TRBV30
CAWSTGTGHYGYTF
TGTGCCTGGAGTACGGGGACAGGGCACTATGGCTACACCTTC
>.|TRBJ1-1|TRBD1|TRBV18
CASSPGQGGNTEAFF
TGTGCCAGCTCACCCGGACAGGGTGGTAACACTGAAGCTTTCTTT
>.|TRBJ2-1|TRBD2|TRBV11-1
CASSRLAGAYNEQFF
TGTGCCAGCAGCCGACTAGCGGGGGCGTACAATGAGCAGTTCTTC
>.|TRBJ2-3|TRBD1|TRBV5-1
CASSPDRGHTDTQYF
TGCGCCAGCAGCCCAGACAGGGGGCACACAGATACGCAGTATTTT
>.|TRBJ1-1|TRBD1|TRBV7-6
CASSRQGARAEAFF
TGTGCCAGCAGCAGACAGGGGGCGAGGGCTGAAGCTTTCTTT
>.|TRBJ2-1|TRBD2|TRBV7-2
CASSLGGRGVRNEQFF
TGTGCCAGCAGCTTAGGCGGTCGGGGGGTCCGCAATGAGCAGTTCTTC
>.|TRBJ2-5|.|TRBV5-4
CASSNPTNLKETQYF
TGTGCCAGCAGCAATCCTACTAACTTGAAAGAGACCCAGTACTTC
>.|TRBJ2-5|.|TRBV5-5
CASSVSGGRETQYF
TGTGCCAGCAGCGTATCGGGGGGCCGGGAGACCCAGTACTTC
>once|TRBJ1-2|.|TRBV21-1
CASSTNRGSYGYTF
TGTGCCAGCAGCACGAACAGGGGATCCTATGGCTACACCTTC
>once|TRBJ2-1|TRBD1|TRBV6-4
CASSEVPGGSYNEQFF
TGTGCCAGCAGTGAGGTCCCAGGGGGCTCCTACAATGAGCAGTTCTTC
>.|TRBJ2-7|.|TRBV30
CAWSPGRRAYEQYF
TGTGCCTGGAGCCCTGGGCGGAGGGCCTACGAGCAGTACTTC
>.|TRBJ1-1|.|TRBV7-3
CASSLKGLAGNTEAFF
TGTGCCAGCAGCTTAAAGGGTTTGGCGGGGAACACTGAAGCTTTCTTT
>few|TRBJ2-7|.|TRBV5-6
CASSLAGVFEQYF
TGTGCCAGCAGCTTAGCAGGGGTATTCGAGCAGTACTTC
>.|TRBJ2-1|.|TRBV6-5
CASSYGPGNEQFF
TGTGCCAGCAGTTACGGGCCCGGCAATGAGCAGTTCTTC
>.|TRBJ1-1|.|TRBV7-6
CASSVNEDTEAFF
TGTGCCAGCTCCGTGAACGAGGACACTGAAGCTTTCTTT
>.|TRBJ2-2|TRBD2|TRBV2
CASSATSGRISGTGELFF
TGTGCCAGCAGTGCGACTAGCGGGAGAATTTCGGGCACCGGGGAGCTGTTTTTT